Given below is one TCR beta chain in context. Its antigen is not identified. This sample was included in a study of T-cell reconstitution after alpha-beta-depleted transplantation in children. General study results and limits: Several hundred expanded graft clones reportedly gave rise to the alpha-beta T cells present about two months after transplant. In some patients, recipient T cells and intrathymic progenitors surviving conditioning explained high day-60 diversity. T-cell counts and diversity at one year following transplant were attributed mainly to newly produced T cells.

For TCRbeta, the library was prepared with unique molecular identifiers. TCRdb reanalysed the PCR reads using MiXCR and keeps one entry per CDR3 protein. Among some 440,000 distinct CDR3 sequences listed, 15% to 20% were seen once. CDR1 and CDR2 from the germline V gene are MGHRA and YSYEKL. The CDR3 consists of 15 residues. Trimming took 0 bases from V and 4 from J, leaving 10 bases between them. J is TRBJ2-1 and V is TRBV4-1, with a tentative D call TRBD1 (6 bases). The material was PBMCs, mostly from graft donor cells, obtained 360 days after TCRalphabeta/CD19-depleted stem cell transplant. The TCR originated in a boy younger than two who had a stem cell transplant for Wiskott-Aldrich syndrome, so the T cells may come from the graft donor. The CDR3 region is CASSQDTQGYNEQFF. The CDR3, as DNA: TGCGCCAGCAGCCAAGATACACAGGGTTACAATGAGCAGTTCTTC.